The next 26 T cell receptor beta chains were all read from a single sample in a study of T cell responses to AZD1222 COVID-19 vaccine. Generated by immunoSEQ multiplex PCR, the TCRdb table keeps only in-frame clones and is missing some. The sample holds about 120,000 clones; 85% to 95% are singletons and the top ten take 5%. Specimen: peripheral blood, collected 28 days after the second AZD1222 dose. The origin of the receptors is an adult who received the AZD1222 COVID-19 vaccine.

The chain couples TRBV5-1 to TRBJ1-1; D might be TRBD1 (5 bases). This CDR3 comprises 13 residues. V was shortened by 7 bases and J by 1 base, with 11 bases between the two germline ends. The germline gives CDR1 SGHRS, CDR2 YFSETQ. Here the CDR3 DNA reads TGCGCCAGCCGGCGGGGGGAGAACACTGAAGCTTTCTTT. Residues: CASRRGENTEAFF.

V and J are TRBV12-3 or TRBV12-4 and TRBJ2-7; 9 bases match TRBD1. V was pared by 6 bases and J by 3 bases, with 3 bases of the junction left unmatched. The CDR3 is 13 amino acids. CDR3 DNA sequence: TGTGCCAGCAGCCGACAGGGGGTCTACGAGCAGTACTTC. Residues: CASSRQGVYEQYF.

The chain combines TRBV19 with TRBJ1-6, with 7 nucleotides matching TRBD1. The CDR3 totals 14 residues. The V gene's germline CDR1 is LNHDA and CDR2 SQIVND (reference sequence). After removal of 7 bases from V and 6 bases from J, the junction contained 6 bases not matched to a gene. The CDR3 spells CASNPGQSNSPLHF. CDR3 DNA sequence: TGTGCCAGTAACCCGGGACAGAGTAATTCACCCCTCCACTTT.

This clone was seen once. J is TRBJ2-7 and V is TRBV14, with D hard to call. Germline values: CDR1 SGHDN, CDR2 FVKESK. This CDR3 spans 15 amino acids. Trimming cost V 0 bases and J 4 bases, with 13 bases left between them. The CDR3 coding sequence is TGTGCCAGCAGCCAAGAATGGCAGTTAGGTTACGAGCAGTACTTC. This translates into CASSQEWQLGYEQYF.

The chain is built from TRBV3-1 (or the pseudogene TRBV3-2) and TRBJ1-3, with D unclear. CDR3 size: 14 residues. Germline V gene data show CDR1 as LGHDT and CDR2 as YNNKEL (reference sequence). V was shortened by 10 bases and J by 0 bases, with 13 bases between the two germline ends. CDR3 protein: CATGIDPSGNTIYF. DNA of the CDR3: TGTGCCACCGGAATTGATCCCTCTGGAAACACCATATATTTT.

V and J are TRBV7-3 and TRBJ2-1, with a weak D call TRBD2 (6 bases). Trimming removed 6 bases from V and 2 bases from J, with 17 bases in between. This CDR3 has 16 residues. The germline gives CDR1 SGHTA, CDR2 FQGTGA. The CDR3 sequence: CASSDPRRGTYNEQFF. The CDR3 DNA reads TGTGCCAGCAGTGATCCTCGGCGGGGTACCTACAATGAGCAGTTCTTC.

The CDR3, as DNA: TGTGCCAGTCAGGGTATGGAAAGGTACGAGCAGTACTTC. Its translation: CASQGMERYEQYF. The rearrangement links TRBV5-6 to TRBJ2-7, with a tentative D call TRBD1 (5 bases). Germline assignment: CDR1 SGHDT and CDR2 YYEEEE. V lost 8 bases to trimming and J lost 4 bases, with 16 bases between them. The CDR3 length is 13 residues.

The chain combines TRBV5-1 with TRBJ1-5; no reliable D call. The CDR3 runs to 14 residues. Germline loops: CDR1 SGHRS, CDR2 YFSETQ. Trimming left V 6 bases short and J 10 bases short, with 20 bases between. CDR3 residues: CASTPDGGIEPQHF. In nucleotides, the CDR3 is TGCGCCAGCACCCCGGACGGCGGAATCGAACCCCAGCATTTT.

The J gene is TRBJ2-3, the V gene TRBV2; D is possibly TRBD1 (5 bases). The CDR3 sequence is 10 residues long. V lost 10 bases and J 9 bases, leaving 11 bases between the germline ends. CDR1 is SNHLY and CDR2 is FYNNEI in the germline V gene. CDR3 amino acids: CATRQKTQYF. The CDR3 DNA follows: TGTGCCACCAGACAGAAGACGCAGTATTTT.

This chain uses TRBV11-2 with TRBJ2-7, with TRBD2 as a possible D gene (6 bases). Trimming pared 1 base from V and 5 bases from J, leaving 12 bases between. The CDR3 is 14 residues long. In germline, CDR1 is SGHAT, CDR2 FQNNGV. Here the CDR3 reads CASSLGAGRDEQYF. The CDR3 DNA sequence: TGTGCCAGCAGCTTAGGAGCGGGTCGGGACGAGCAGTACTTC.

The rearrangement links TRBV27 to TRBJ1-5; 10 nucleotides match TRBD1. The CDR3 extends over 16 amino acids. CDR1 is MNHEY, CDR2 SMNVEV, per germline (reference sequence). V dropped 6 bases and J dropped 7; count of bases not matched to a gene: 12. CDR3 sequence: CASSAKGQGVRQPQHF. The CDR3 region has the DNA TGTGCCAGCAGCGCGAAAGGACAGGGGGTCAGACAGCCCCAGCATTTT.

The CDR3 region is CASSPGQSNSPLHF. Here the CDR3 DNA reads TGCGCCAGCAGCCCGGGACAGTCAAATTCACCCCTCCACTTT. The genes are TRBV4-3 and TRBJ1-6, with 7 bases lining up with TRBD1. CDR1 is LGHNA and CDR2 is YSLEER in the germline V gene. CDR3 length: 14 residues. V gave up 4 bases and J gave up 7 bases; unmatched junction bases: 4.

V usage is TRBV29-1 and J usage is TRBJ1-2, with 10 positions matching TRBD1. The CDR3 contains 12 residues. In germline, CDR1 is SQVTM, CDR2 ANQGSEA. The J segment lost 8 bases and the V segment lost 8 bases, leaving 8 bases of the junction unmatched. This chain's CDR3 is CSPGQGLVGYTF. CDR3 DNA sequence: TGCAGCCCGGGACAGGGGTTGGTGGGCTACACCTTC. The full variable domain, its missing parts supplied by reference TRBV29-1 and TRBJ1-2, is SAVISQKPSRDICQRGTSLTIQCQVDSQVTMMFWYRQQPGQSLTLIATANQGSEATYESGFVIDKFPISRPNLTFSTLTVSNMSPEDSSIYLCSPGQGLVGYTFGSGTRLTVV.

In this sample, this clone turned up once. The V gene is TRBV4-1, the J gene TRBJ1-2; 7 positions match TRBD1. V dropped 1 base and J dropped 0; count of bases not matched to a gene: 5. Germline V gene data show CDR1 as MGHRA and CDR2 as YSYEKL. The CDR3 is 16 residues long. The CDR3 region has the DNA TGCGCCAGCAGCCAAGTCTCGGGACAGTCTAACTATGGCTACACCTTC. Translation gives CASSQVSGQSNYGYTF.

This clone is a singleton in its sample. The chain carries TRBV5-1 and TRBJ1-2, with D possibly TRBD1 on 6 matching bases. The V gene's germline CDR1 is SGHRS and CDR2 YFSETQ. CDR3 length: 15 residues. With 4 bases removed from V and 7 bases from J, the gap between germline ends came to 20 bases. CDR3 bases: TGCGCCAGCAGCCGCAGGGGATCGGGGGAGGGTGGCTACACCTTC. The encoded protein is CASSRRGSGEGGYTF.

The chain uses TRBV11-2 and TRBJ2-5, with 9 bases lining up with TRBD2. CDR3 length: 16 amino acids. Germline trimming cut 5 bases from V and 0 bases from J; bases unmatched to any gene: 7. CDR1 and CDR2 from the germline V gene are SGHAT and FQNNGV. CDR3 coding DNA: TGTGCCAGCAGCACAGGGACTAGCATGTACCAAGAGACCCAGTACTTC. Translating gives CASSTGTSMYQETQYF.

The V gene is TRBV9, the J gene TRBJ2-2; 7 bases are a match to TRBD2. Germline trimming cut 4 bases from V and 6 bases from J; bases unmatched to any gene: 9. Germline CDR1 and CDR2: SGDLS and YYNGEE. CDR3 length: 15 amino acids. The CDR3 spells CASSPIPLAAGELFF. CDR3 DNA: TGTGCCAGCAGCCCAATCCCCCTAGCGGCCGGGGAGCTGTTTTTT.

The genes are TRBV7-2 and TRBJ2-7, with D unclear. Per the germline V gene, CDR1 is SGHTA and CDR2 is FQGNSA. There are 14 residues in the CDR3. The V end lost 7 bases, the J end lost 0 bases, and 13 bases lay between the germline ends. The chain's CDR3 is CASTTNRASYEQYF. CDR3 nucleotide sequence: TGTGCCAGCACGACAAACCGGGCCTCCTACGAGCAGTACTTC.

This chain uses TRBV5-1 with TRBJ2-2; D is unresolved. Germline V gene sequence: CDR1 SGHRS, CDR2 YFSETQ. This CDR3 is 13 amino acids long. V lost 0 bases and J lost 4, with 4 bases in between. CDR3 DNA sequence: TGCGCCAGCAGCTTGGGGGCCACCGGGGAGCTGTTTTTT. This sequence encodes CASSLGATGELFF.

The CDR3 spells CASSYSTRNVVLNKGTEAFF. As DNA, the CDR3 is TGTGCCAGCAGTTACTCGACGCGCAACGTCGTACTCAATAAGGGCACTGAAGCTTTCTTT. The chain employs TRBV6-2 or TRBV6-3 and TRBJ1-1; D is ambiguous. CDR1 and CDR2 from the germline V gene are MNHEY and SVGEGT. This CDR3 has 20 amino acids. V gave up 0 bases and J gave up 4 bases, with 27 bases separating them.

The rearrangement links TRBV6-4 to TRBJ2-7; D gene unclear. The length of the CDR3 is 14 residues. The ends were cut back, 6 bases at V and 0 bases at J, with 12 bases in the middle. From germline, CDR1 is MRHNA and CDR2 SNTAGT. The CDR3 sequence: CASSNPANSYEQYF. CDR3 coding DNA: TGTGCCAGCAGCAACCCGGCCAACTCCTACGAGCAGTACTTC.

The rearrangement uses TRBV7-2 and TRBJ2-1; maybe TRBD2 (6 bases). The CDR3 is 14 residues long. With 3 bases removed from V and 6 bases from J, the gap between germline ends came to 12 bases. The germline V gene has CDR1 SGHTA and CDR2 FQGNSA. The CDR3 nucleotides read TGTGCCAGCAGCTTCATGTGGGGGGTCAATGAGCAGTTCTTC. Its translation is CASSFMWGVNEQFF.

V is TRBV18 and J is TRBJ1-1; 8 nucleotides match TRBD1. Germline lookup yields CDR1 KGHSH and CDR2 LQKENI. After removal of 2 bases from V and 2 bases from J, the junction contained 16 bases not matched to a gene. The CDR3 sequence is 19 residues long. As DNA, the CDR3 is TGTGCCAGCTCACCAAATACCCGGACAGGGAACTTAGGAAACACTGAAGCTTTCTTT. It encodes CASSPNTRTGNLGNTEAFF.

The chain recombines TRBV18 with TRBJ2-5; D uncertain. The CDR3 is 13 residues long. Germline lookup yields CDR1 KGHSH and CDR2 LQKENI. V was trimmed by 1 base and J by 0 bases, leaving 3 bases between them. Here the CDR3 reads CASSPQDQETQYF. The DNA of the CDR3 is TGTGCCAGCTCACCACAGGACCAAGAGACCCAGTACTTC.

The genes are TRBV7-2 and TRBJ2-7, with 7 bases matching TRBD1. The CDR3 length is 13 residues. Unmatched junction bases numbered 3, after V lost 6 bases and J lost 1 base. The germline CDR1 and CDR2 sequences are SGHTA and FQGNSA. The CDR3 region has the DNA TGTGCCAGCAGAGGGGGCCAGTCCTACGAGCAGTACTTC. It specifies CASRGGQSYEQYF.

The gene calls are TRBV4-3 and TRBJ2-2, with no clear D. Germline CDR1 is LGHNA and CDR2 is YSLEER. The CDR3 is made up of 14 amino acids. Between the trimmed V and J ends, which lost 6 bases and 5 bases, there was a span of 13 bases. This CDR3 reads CASSPGPRTGELFF. In DNA, the CDR3 is TGCGCCAGCAGTCCGGGCCCTAGGACCGGGGAGCTGTTTTTT.